This TCR beta chain was captured by sequencing in a study of T cell responses to AZD1222 COVID-19 vaccine. Study-level points and caveats: Scientists sampled the repertoires only once the peak T cell response had passed.

Data came from immunoSEQ multiplex PCR; TCRdb stores just in-frame clones and leaves some out. This table has under 75,000 clones, about 85% appearing once. Of note for this clone: Its cognate antigen is unknown.

The sample consisted of peripheral blood, taken on day 0 of AZD1222 vaccination. This receptor was identified in an adult in good health.

The CDR3 coding sequence is TGTGCCAGCAGCACAGGGACAGGGCACTATGGCTACACCTTC. Residues: CASSTGTGHYGYTF. The V gene is TRBV5-6, the J gene TRBJ1-2; 9 positions agree with TRBD1. V lost 4 bases to trimming and J lost 3 bases; unmatched junction nucleotides: 4. This CDR3 comprises 14 residues. Germline lookup yields CDR1 SGHDT and CDR2 YYEEEE.